The 5 T cell receptor beta chains in this list originate from one sample, sequenced in a study of response to subunit inactivated influenza vaccine. TCRdb reanalysed the RT-PCR reads using MiXCR and keeps one entry per CDR3 protein. The sample carries 560,000 or so distinct CDR3 sequences, approximately 7.1% recorded once. The sample in question was PBMCs from blood, obtained less than 30 months after vaccination. These receptors were collected from a man aged 45-69 years who received an inactivated influenza vaccine.

This clonotype has ten or more counts. The rearrangement links TRBV28 to TRBJ2-2, with D perhaps given as TRBD1 or TRBD2 (5 bases each). CDR3 length: 15 amino acids. Trimming shortened V by 3 bases and J by 7 bases, and 15 bases separated the two germline ends. Germline CDR1 and CDR2: MDHEN and SYDVKM. The CDR3 here is CASSFPWGTGGELFF. The CDR3 region has the DNA TGTGCCAGCAGTTTCCCTTGGGGGACCGGCGGGGAGCTGTTTTTT. Based on the CDR3 plus reference TRBV28 and TRBJ2-2, the full variable domain is DVKVTQSSRYLVKRTGEKVFLECVQDMDHENMFWYRQDPGLGLRLIYFSYDVKMKEKGDIPEGYSVSREKKERFSLILESASTNQTSMYLCASSFPWGTGGELFFGEGSRLTVL.

This clonotype was detected many times. This chain links TRBV15 with TRBJ2-1; 9 bases map to TRBD1. The J segment lost 2 bases and the V segment lost 3 bases, leaving 8 bases of the junction unmatched. The germline V gene encodes CDR1 LNHNV and CDR2 YYDKDF (reference sequence). The CDR3 spans 17 residues. CDR3 in amino acids: CATSSSKQGAAYNEQFF. CDR3 in DNA: TGTGCCACCAGCAGTTCAAAACAGGGGGCCGCCTACAATGAGCAGTTCTTC.

Only a few counts were recorded for this clonotype. The CDR3 sequence is CASSRGQLNYGYTF. The CDR3 DNA reads as TGTGCCAGCAGTCGGGGACAGCTTAACTATGGCTACACCTTC. This sequence joins TRBV6-2 or TRBV6-3 and TRBJ1-2, with 7 bases lining up with TRBD1. CDR1 is MNHEY, CDR2 SVGEGT, per germline. V lost 5 bases to trimming and J lost 1 base; unmatched junction nucleotides: 4. This CDR3 is built from 14 residues.

This clonotype has just a few counts. The chain joins TRBV9 to TRBJ2-1; D is unresolved. The CDR3 sequence is 12 residues long. The germline V and J ends were trimmed by 2 bases and 4 bases, with 4 bases remaining between them. Germline V lookup: CDR1 SGDLS, CDR2 YYNGEE. The CDR3 nucleotides read TGTGCCAGCAGCGTTCTTTACAATGAGCAGTTCTTC. Translation: CASSVLYNEQFF.

The rearrangement joins TRBV7-2 to TRBJ2-3; D uncertain. CDR1 is SGHTA and CDR2 is FQGNSA in the germline V gene. The CDR3 totals 15 residues. Trimming shortened V by 1 base and J by 0 bases, and 8 bases separated the two germline ends. The CDR3 region has the DNA TGTGCCAGCAGCTTAGAAGGCTATAGCACAGATACGCAGTATTTT. Translation: CASSLEGYSTDTQYF.